This record concerns one T cell receptor beta chain sequence. Trimming at V came to 4 bases and at J to 0 bases, leaving 2 bases not matched to a gene. The CDR3 has 16 amino acids. Germline loops: CDR1 LNHDA, CDR2 SQIVND (reference sequence). This entry belongs to a study of technical replicates of blood from a handful of donors. Using immunoSEQ multiplex PCR, the repertoire was profiled, and TCRdb retains in-frame clones only, with some absent. The sample consists of more than 90,000 clones, 95% of them appearing once. The sample consisted of T cells isolated from PBMCs. The clonotype originates from a human donor in good health. The rearrangement links TRBV19 to TRBJ2-1, with 11 bases lining up with TRBD2. The CDR3 protein is CASSTLAGGSYNEQFF. The CDR3 DNA sequence: TGTGCCAGTAGTACTCTAGCGGGAGGCTCCTACAATGAGCAGTTCTTC.